Below are 25 T cell receptor beta chains sequenced from a single sample in a study of cytomegalovirus exposure and HLA in healthy donors. Profiled with immunoSEQ multiplex PCR; TCRdb holds only in-frame clones, not every one. The repertoire has some 200,000 clones, 86% of them found once; the top ten carry around 7.2%. Sample: PBMCs. The receptors here all came from a man younger than 40 in good health and CMV-seropositive.

The chain links TRBV10-2 to TRBJ2-3; 8 bases align to TRBD2. The V and J ends lost 3 bases and 0 bases, in that order; junction bases with no gene match: 5. The germline CDR1 and CDR2 sequences are WSHSY and SAAADI. This CDR3 region has 16 residues. The CDR3 DNA follows: TGCGCCAGCAGTGATCCTGCGGGAGGAAGCACAGATACGCAGTATTTT. Its translation is CASSDPAGGSTDTQYF.

The chain links TRBV25-1 to TRBJ1-6; D not certain. V was trimmed by 3 bases and J by 5 bases, leaving 14 bases between them. The CDR3 is made up of 16 amino acids. Germline V lookup: CDR1 MGHDK, CDR2 SYGVNS. The CDR3 nucleotides are TGTGCCAGCAGTGAGATTGGGTCGGGCGATAATTCACCCCTCCACTTT. It encodes CASSEIGSGDNSPLHF.

This sequence joins TRBV7-3 and TRBJ1-6; D is ambiguous. The V end lost 5 bases, the J end lost 14 bases, and 19 bases lay between the germline ends. Germline V CDR1 and CDR2: SGHTA, FQGTGA. The CDR3 consists of 14 residues. The CDR3: CASSQEGSGGALHF. The CDR3 nucleotides are TGTGCCAGCAGCCAAGAGGGATCTGGTGGGGCCCTCCACTTT.

The J gene is TRBJ2-4, the V gene TRBV7-2; D remains unclear. The V gene's germline CDR1 is SGHTA and CDR2 FQGNSA. The CDR3 length is 13 residues. With 8 bases removed from V and 0 bases from J, the gap between germline ends came to 8 bases. The CDR3 nucleotides are TGTGCCAGCGCTACACTAGCCAAAAACATTCAGTACTTC. Translated, it gives CASATLAKNIQYF.

The rearrangement joins TRBV7-2 to TRBJ1-2; D gene unclear. Trimming took off 2 bases at V and 0 bases at J, with 22 bases between the two ends. Germline CDR1 is SGHTA and CDR2 is FQGNSA. This CDR3 region has 19 residues. The DNA of the CDR3 is TGTGCCAGCAGCTTAATCCTCGGGTTTACACCTTACCCTAACTATGGCTACACCTTC. Encoded protein: CASSLILGFTPYPNYGYTF.

This clone was observed a few times. This chain links TRBV6-6 with TRBJ2-7, with 7 bases aligning to TRBD1. Germline assignment: CDR1 MNHNY and CDR2 SVGAGI (reference sequence). Trimming removed 5 bases from V and 5 bases from J; junction bases left unmatched: 12. The CDR3 contains 15 residues. The CDR3 protein is CASSTDEGARDEQYF. CDR3 nucleotide sequence: TGTGCCAGCAGTACCGACGAGGGGGCGCGCGACGAGCAGTACTTC.

V gene TRBV9 combines with J gene TRBJ1-6, with 7 bases lining up with TRBD1. Unmatched junction bases numbered 11, after V lost 4 bases and J lost 7 bases. CDR3 length: 16 residues. Germline lookup yields CDR1 SGDLS and CDR2 YYNGEE. The CDR3: CASSSRGPGGNSPLHF. CDR3 sequence (DNA): TGTGCCAGCAGCTCCAGAGGACCAGGGGGAAATTCACCCCTCCACTTT.

The chain joins TRBV9 to TRBJ1-3; no clear D gene. Germline V gene data show CDR1 as SGDLS and CDR2 as YYNGEE. The CDR3 spans 14 residues. V dropped 0 bases and J dropped 2 bases, with 6 bases sitting between them. CDR3 in DNA: TGTGCCAGCAGCGTAGGAGGTCCTGGAAACACCATATATTTT. Its translation: CASSVGGPGNTIYF.

CDR3 amino acids: CASSLATGGAEQYF. CDR3 DNA sequence: TGTGCCAGCAGCTTAGCCACAGGGGGCGCCGAGCAGTACTTC. The rearrangement links TRBV7-9 to TRBJ2-7, with 9 bases that match TRBD1. This CDR3 has 14 amino acids. The V gene's germline CDR1 is SEHNR and CDR2 FQNEAQ (reference sequence). V was clipped by 0 bases and J by 6 bases; unmatched bases: 3.

The gene calls are TRBV20-1 and TRBJ1-1; a possible D gene is TRBD1 (5 bases). Germline V gene sequence: CDR1 DFQATT, CDR2 SNEGSKA (reference sequence). This CDR3 contains 11 residues. As DNA, the CDR3 is TGCAGAGCCACAGGAGGCACTGAAGCTTTCTTT. Residues: CRATGGTEAFF.

The chain is built from TRBV4-3 and TRBJ1-4, with 8 bases lining up with TRBD1. This CDR3 has 17 amino acids. V lost 1 base and J lost 5; bases outside the gene matches: 9. The germline V gene encodes CDR1 LGHNA and CDR2 YSLEER. The CDR3: CASSQVVTGVSNEKLFF. Here the CDR3 DNA reads TGCGCCAGCAGCCAAGTTGTGACAGGGGTTTCAAATGAAAAACTGTTTTTT.

The chain employs TRBV2 and TRBJ1-2; D may be TRBD1 (5 bases). The CDR3 is 16 amino acids. CDR1 is SNHLY and CDR2 is FYNNEI in the germline V gene. The V end lost 11 bases, the J end lost 5 bases, and 27 bases lay between the germline ends. This chain's CDR3 is CAAPLSGGMGKYGYTF. CDR3 nucleotide sequence: TGTGCCGCGCCTCTTAGCGGGGGGATGGGGAAGTATGGCTACACCTTC.

V and J are TRBV7-2 and TRBJ2-2, with D perhaps matching TRBD1 (6 bases). Trimming left V 6 bases short and J 3 bases short, with 11 bases between. CDR1 and CDR2 from the germline V gene are SGHTA and FQGNSA. The CDR3 is made up of 14 amino acids. CDR3 protein: CASSFNRDTGELFF. The CDR3 DNA follows: TGTGCCAGCAGTTTTAACAGGGACACCGGGGAGCTGTTTTTT.

The chain carries TRBV27 and TRBJ2-7; D unclear. Germline V lookup: CDR1 MNHEY, CDR2 SMNVEV (reference sequence). V dropped 4 bases and J dropped 2 bases, with 12 bases sitting between them. This CDR3 spans 14 amino acids. CDR3 DNA sequence: TGTGCCAGCAGTTACTCCTACAGAACCTACGAGCAGTACTTC. Translated, it gives CASSYSYRTYEQYF.

The J gene is TRBJ2-2, the V gene TRBV27; 8 positions agree with TRBD1. V lost 3 bases, J lost 4 bases, and 4 bases stayed unmatched. The V gene's germline CDR1 is MNHEY and CDR2 SMNVEV (reference sequence). This CDR3 region has 15 residues. The chain's CDR3 is CASSFRTGLTGELFF. In DNA form, the CDR3 reads TGTGCCAGCAGTTTCCGGACAGGGCTCACCGGGGAGCTGTTTTTT.

The chain has TRBV18 and TRBJ2-7; the D gene is possibly TRBD1 (5 bases). The germline CDR1 and CDR2 sequences are KGHSH and LQKENI. V was trimmed by 2 bases and J by 7 bases, leaving 15 bases between them. The CDR3 length is 14 residues. The CDR3: CASSPTNIQGEQYF. CDR3 nucleotide sequence: TGTGCCAGCTCACCAACTAACATTCAGGGAGAGCAGTACTTC. Supplemented by reference TRBV18 and TRBJ2-7, the full variable domain reads NAGVMQNPRHLVRRRGQEARLRCSPMKGHSHVYWYRQLPEEGLKFMVYLQKENIIDESGMPKERFSAEFPKEGPSILRIQQVVRGDSAAYFCASSPTNIQGEQYFGPGTRLTVT.

This chain links TRBV18 with TRBJ2-5, with D possibly TRBD2 on 5 matching bases. Germline V gene lookup returns CDR1 KGHSH and CDR2 LQKENI. Deletions cut 3 bases from V and 5 bases from J, with 16 bases between. The CDR3 has 15 residues. CDR3 nucleotide sequence: TGTGCCAGCTCACCGCCGGGAACTACTCGGGAGACCCAGTACTTC. It is translated as CASSPPGTTRETQYF.

The chain uses TRBV7-6 and TRBJ2-7; tentatively, D is TRBD1 (5 bases). This CDR3 region has 15 residues. Germline loops: CDR1 SGHVS, CDR2 FNYEAQ. Deletions cut 6 bases from V and 5 bases from J, with 20 bases between. The CDR3 here is CASSLRQGFFDEQYF. The CDR3, as DNA: TGTGCCAGCAGTCTGAGGCAGGGTTTTTTTGACGAGCAGTACTTC.

The V call is TRBV7-3, the J call TRBJ2-2; D is tentatively TRBD1 or TRBD2 (5 bases each). This CDR3 is 15 amino acids long. V lost 4 bases and J lost 3, with 12 bases in between. Germline CDR1 is SGHTA and CDR2 is FQGTGA. CDR3 DNA sequence: TGTGCCAGCAGCTCGCGTGGGGGTTACACCGGGGAGCTGTTTTTT. Translated: CASSSRGGYTGELFF.

The V gene is TRBV4-1, the J gene TRBJ1-5; D may be TRBD1 (6 bases). V shed 1 base and J shed 3 bases, with 16 bases lying between them. Germline V gene data show CDR1 as MGHRA and CDR2 as YSYEKL. The CDR3 is 17 residues long. CDR3 protein: CASSQGTGQNYNQPQHF. CDR3 DNA: TGCGCCAGCAGCCAAGGTACCGGACAGAACTACAATCAGCCCCAGCATTTT.

The chain has TRBV19 and TRBJ2-2; the match to TRBD2 covers 9 bases. This CDR3 is 15 amino acids long. V lost 7 bases and J lost 3; bases outside the gene matches: 6. Looked up from germline, CDR1 is LNHDA and CDR2 is SQIVND (reference sequence). In DNA, the CDR3 is TGTGCCAGTACCCATTTAGCGGGAGACACCGGGGAGCTGTTTTTT. Amino acids: CASTHLAGDTGELFF.

The chain links TRBV25-1 to TRBJ2-3; possible D gene TRBD1, 8 bases. This CDR3 has 16 amino acids. The V end was cut by 6 bases, the J end by 3 bases, with 19 bases between. Germline CDR1 reads MGHDK; CDR2 reads SYGVNS. The CDR3 nucleotides are TGTGCCAGCAGGGAGAGCGGGACAGGATTTACAGATACGCAGTATTTT. As protein: CASRESGTGFTDTQYF.

V is TRBV5-4 and J is TRBJ2-1; D assignment may be TRBD1 or TRBD2 (5 bases each). Trimming removed 0 bases from V and 2 bases from J, with 9 bases in between. This CDR3 spans 15 amino acids. Germline loops: CDR1 SGHNT, CDR2 YYREEE (reference sequence). CDR3 in amino acids: CASSLGDGAYNEQFF. The CDR3 nucleotides read TGTGCCAGCAGCTTGGGGGACGGAGCCTACAATGAGCAGTTCTTC.

This CDR3 reads CASSAQETQYF. The DNA for the CDR3 is TGTGCCAGCAGTGCCCAAGAGACCCAGTACTTC. The V gene is TRBV6-1, the J gene TRBJ2-5; D ambiguous. The CDR3 runs to 11 residues. Deletions cut 4 bases from V and 1 base from J, with 1 base between. Germline V lookup: CDR1 MNHNS, CDR2 SASEGT.

The V and J genes are TRBV2 and TRBJ1-4; no clear D. Trimming took off 3 bases at V and 4 bases at J, with 15 bases between the two ends. Germline assignment: CDR1 SNHLY and CDR2 FYNNEI. CDR3 size: 16 residues. The CDR3, as DNA: TGTGCCAGCAGTGATTCAAGAACAGTGATTAATGAAAAACTGTTTTTT. This encodes CASSDSRTVINEKLFF. The full variable domain, its missing parts supplied by reference TRBV2 and TRBJ1-4, is EPEVTQTPSHQVTQMGQEVILRCVPISNHLYFYWYRQILGQKVEFLVSFYNNEISEKSEIFDDQFSVERPDGSNFTLKIRSTKLEDSAMYFCASSDSRTVINEKLFFGSGTQLSVL.